The rows below give T cell receptor beta chains drawn from one sample of a study of blood T cell repertoires in COVID-19. Clones were read by immunoSEQ multiplex PCR, and TCRdb kept only the in-frame ones, dropping some. The data hold a few hundred thousand clones, with around 80% observed a single time. Sequencing was performed on PBMCs or T cells enriched from blood (not recorded which). Receptors originate from a woman aged 40 to 50 with acute COVID-19. Both conserved end residues are part of each CDR3. A D gene is named only where the DNA matches it firmly. Part of the rows lack a size; the others show once, few, many or a class for expanded clones.

TRBJ1-2	.	.	TRBV28	CASRIRGDDPNYGYTF	TGTGCCAGCAGGATACGGGGGGACGATCCTAACTATGGCTACACCTTC
TRBJ1-5	.	.	TRBV4-2	CASSQDWGEPQHF	TGTGCCAGCAGCCAAGATTGGGGGGAGCCCCAGCATTTT
TRBJ1-4	.	once	TRBV19	CASRPQGRSEKLFF	TGTGCCAGTAGGCCACAGGGAAGATCGGAAAAACTGTTTTTT
TRBJ1-6	TRBD1	.	TRBV5-1	CASSLGTGDNSPLHF	TGCGCCAGCAGCCTCGGGACAGGGGACAATTCACCCCTCCACTTT
TRBJ1-1	.	.	TRBV28	CASTLTANTEAFF	TGTGCCAGCACTCTGACAGCGAACACTGAAGCTTTCTTT
TRBJ1-6	TRBD1	.	TRBV6-6	CASRYQTGSNSPLHF	TGTGCCAGCAGATATCAGACAGGGAGTAATTCACCCCTCCACTTT
TRBJ2-5	TRBD1	.	TRBV9	CASSPRTGGYLETQYF	TGTGCCAGCAGCCCACGGACAGGGGGCTACTTGGAGACCCAGTACTTC
TRBJ2-7	TRBD2	once	TRBV19	CASSPLRESYEQYF	TGTGCCAGTAGTCCTTTGCGGGAGAGCTACGAGCAGTACTTC
TRBJ1-6	TRBD1	.	TRBV11-2	CASSLDPGTGFFSPLHF	TGTGCCAGCAGCTTAGACCCCGGGACAGGGTTTTTTTCACCCCTCCACTTT
TRBJ1-2	TRBD1	.	TRBV27	CASSTGGYYGYTF	TGTGCCAGCAGCACAGGGGGGTACTATGGCTACACCTTC
TRBJ1-4	.	.	TRBV19	CASTPLSRNEKLFF	TGTGCCAGTACACCGTTGAGCCGTAATGAAAAACTGTTTTTT
TRBJ1-5	.	.	TRBV7-2	CASRQGNQPQHF	TGTGCCAGCAGACAGGGAAATCAGCCCCAGCATTTT
TRBJ2-5	.	.	TRBV6-6	CASMESGGVETQYF	TGTGCCAGCATGGAATCCGGCGGGGTTGAGACCCAGTACTTC
TRBJ1-2	TRBD1	.	TRBV7-2	CASSLGRGDYGYTF	TGTGCCAGCAGCTTAGGCAGGGGGGACTATGGCTACACCTTC